The rows below give T cell receptor beta chains drawn from one sample of a study of CD8+ T cells in alopecia areata. This table comes from immunoSEQ multiplex PCR, and its TCRdb copy is limited to in-frame clones, with some not included. The sample records around 210,000 clones, 45% to 70% being singletons. Sequencing used CD8+ T cells sorted from blood. The receptors were sampled from a human donor in good health. The CDR3 runs from the conserved cysteine through the conserved F or W. A D gene is named only where the DNA matches it firmly. Where a row states a size, it is once, few, many or the class of an expanded clone; other rows omit it.

D,V,size,J,CDR3,DNA
NA,TRBV12-5,few,TRBJ1-5,CASGQNQPQHF,TGTGCTAGTGGTCAGAATCAGCCCCAGCATTTT
NA,TRBV15,NA,TRBJ2-3,CATSSGRSAQYF,TGTGCCACCAGCAGCGGTCGGAGTGCGCAGTATTTT
TRBD1,TRBV27,NA,TRBJ2-7,CASSFGPGTGMYEQYF,TGTGCCAGCAGTTTTGGCCCGGGGACAGGAATGTACGAGCAGTACTTC
NA,TRBV30,NA,TRBJ1-1,CAWSVGATEAFF,TGTGCCTGGAGTGTGGGGGCCACTGAAGCTTTCTTT
NA,TRBV6-6,NA,TRBJ2-3,CASSRLLTDTQYF,TGTGCCAGCAGTCGACTCCTGACAGATACGCAGTATTTT
NA,TRBV4-2,NA,TRBJ1-4,CASSYNAPTNEKLFF,TGTGCCAGCAGCTACAACGCGCCAACTAATGAAAAACTGTTTTTT
NA,TRBV4-1,NA,TRBJ2-7,CASSQGRSSYEQYF,TGCGCCAGCAGCCAAGGTCGGAGCTCCTACGAGCAGTACTTC
NA,TRBV7-9,once,TRBJ2-7,CASSFTASYEQYF,TGTGCCAGCAGCTTCACAGCATCCTACGAGCAGTACTTC
TRBD1,TRBV6-1,NA,TRBJ2-3,CASSEEDPGQGLDTQYF,TGTGCCAGCAGTGAAGAAGACCCGGGACAGGGGTTAGATACGCAGTATTTT
NA,TRBV9,few,TRBJ1-1,CASSPTGQTNTEAFF,TGTGCCAGCAGCCCCACGGGACAAACAAACACTGAAGCTTTCTTT
NA,TRBV29-1,NA,TRBJ2-1,CSATDRSTYNEQFF,TGCAGCGCAACGGATCGGAGCACCTACAATGAGCAGTTCTTC
NA,TRBV2,NA,TRBJ1-5,CASSEDNQPQHF,TGTGCCAGCAGTGAAGACAATCAGCCCCAGCATTTT
TRBD2,TRBV9,NA,TRBJ2-1,CASSAPLAASYNEQFF,TGTGCCAGCAGCGCCCCACTAGCGGCCTCCTACAATGAGCAGTTCTTC
TRBD1,TRBV9,NA,TRBJ1-2,CASSVAGTGLNYGYTF,TGTGCCAGCAGCGTAGCCGGGACAGGGCTAAACTATGGCTACACCTTC
TRBD1,TRBV2,NA,TRBJ2-7,CASSSGTGDEQYF,TGTGCCAGCAGCTCCGGGACAGGGGACGAGCAGTACTTC
NA,TRBV29-1,once,TRBJ1-2,CSVVVGVLGYTF,TGCAGCGTTGTCGTTGGGGTTCTTGGCTACACCTTC
NA,TRBV5-1,NA,TRBJ2-5,CASSIQQDRLQETQYF,TGCGCCAGCAGCATCCAACAAGACAGGCTCCAAGAGACCCAGTACTTC
TRBD2,TRBV9,NA,TRBJ2-5,CASSGSGGRETQYF,TGTGCCAGCAGCGGAAGCGGGGGCAGGGAGACCCAGTACTTC
NA,TRBV5-6,NA,TRBJ2-1,CASSSAPEKVF,TGTGCCAGCAGCTCTGCTCCAGAGAAGGTCTTC
NA,TRBV7-2,NA,TRBJ1-2,CASSASGGYGYTF,TGTGCCAGCAGCGCTTCGGGGGGTTATGGCTACACCTTC
NA,TRBV27,few,TRBJ1-4,CASSLSGPSLANEKLFF,TGTGCCAGCAGTCTATCGGGACCGTCTCTAGCTAATGAAAAACTGTTTTTT
NA,TRBV7-3,NA,TRBJ2-2,CASSLSAGELFF,TGTGCCAGCAGCTTATCGGCCGGGGAGCTGTTTTTT
NA,TRBV6-1,few,TRBJ2-1,CASRDLRNEQFF,TGTGCCAGCAGAGACCTCCGGAATGAGCAGTTCTTC
NA,TRBV4-1,NA,TRBJ2-1,CASSPTWNEQFF,TGCGCCAGCAGCCCAACTTGGAATGAGCAGTTCTTC
NA,TRBV14,NA,TRBJ2-1,CASSQRLRQESYNEQFF,TGTGCCAGCAGCCAACGACTTAGACAGGAGTCCTACAATGAGCAGTTCTTC
NA,TRBV19,few,TRBJ2-2,CASTPYGNTGELFF,TGTGCCAGTACCCCCTACGGGAACACCGGGGAGCTGTTTTTT
NA,TRBV5-1,NA,TRBJ1-5,CASSLRGDYNQPQHF,TGCGCCAGCAGCTTGAGAGGAGACTACAATCAGCCCCAGCATTTT
TRBD1,TRBV29-1,NA,TRBJ2-7,CSVEGQGIEQYF,TGCAGCGTTGAAGGACAGGGTATCGAGCAGTACTTC
NA,TRBV30,NA,TRBJ1-5,CAWSVQAQGPRAFFGNQPQHF,TGTGCCTGGAGTGTTCAGGCCCAGGGACCCCGTGCTTTCTTCGGCAATCAGCCCCAGCATTTT
NA,TRBV25-1,NA,TRBJ2-1,CASSEAEQFF,TGTGCCAGCAGTGAAGCTGAGCAGTTCTTC
NA,TRBV18,NA,TRBJ2-3,CASSLTPGPDTQYF,TGTGCCAGCTCACTTACACCCGGCCCGGATACGCAGTATTTT
TRBD1,TRBV2,NA,TRBJ2-3,CASIPRGGIADTQYF,TGTGCCAGCATCCCTAGAGGGGGCATCGCAGATACGCAGTATTTT
TRBD1,TRBV2,NA,TRBJ1-1,CASSPDRGQKAFF,TGTGCCAGCAGTCCGGACAGGGGGCAGAAAGCTTTCTTT
NA,TRBV15,few,TRBJ1-6,CATSVYNSPLHF,TGTGCCACCAGTGTGTATAATTCACCCCTCCACTTT
TRBD2,TRBV5-4,NA,TRBJ2-3,CASSAKRGDTDTQYF,TGTGCCAGCAGTGCCAAGCGGGGGGACACAGATACGCAGTATTTT
NA,TRBV5-1,few,TRBJ1-2,CASGERGSNYGYTF,TGCGCCAGCGGAGAGAGAGGGTCTAACTATGGCTACACCTTC
NA,TRBV4-1,NA,TRBJ2-7,CASSHSTGEQYF,TGCGCCAGCAGCCACTCGACGGGCGAGCAGTACTTC
NA,TRBV6-5,NA,TRBJ1-1,CASRLQWNTEAFF,TGTGCCAGCAGGCTACAGTGGAACACTGAAGCTTTCTTT
TRBD1,TRBV10-2,few,TRBJ1-4,CASTGTGGEKLFF,TGCGCCAGTACCGGGACAGGAGGTGAAAAACTGTTTTTT
NA,TRBV5-1,NA,TRBJ1-6,CASSLAYNSPLHF,TGCGCCAGCAGCTTAGCCTATAATTCACCCCTCCACTTT
NA,TRBV13,NA,TRBJ2-7,CASSLTGSTYEQYF,TGTGCCAGCAGCCTTACCGGGTCCACCTACGAGCAGTACTTC
TRBD1,TRBV10-2,few,TRBJ1-2,CASSEGTGADGYTF,TGCGCCAGCAGTGAGGGGACAGGGGCTGATGGCTACACCTTC
TRBD2,TRBV6-1,many,TRBJ2-3,CASSGTSGGAPDTQYF,TGTGCCAGCAGTGGGACTAGCGGGGGGGCCCCAGATACGCAGTATTTT
TRBD1,TRBV9,few,TRBJ1-5,CASSAWDRENQPQHF,TGTGCCAGCAGCGCTTGGGACAGGGAGAATCAGCCCCAGCATTTT
NA,TRBV29-1,NA,TRBJ2-3,CSVATTGSPLVSTDTQYF,TGCAGCGTTGCAACAACCGGGTCGCCTCTTGTCAGCACAGATACGCAGTATTTT
NA,TRBV6-6,NA,TRBJ2-1,CASRQGPSSYNEQFF,TGTGCCAGCAGGCAGGGGCCGAGCTCCTACAATGAGCAGTTCTTC
TRBD1,TRBV4-1,NA,TRBJ2-2,CASSQVDRGAGELFF,TGCGCCAGCAGCCAAGTCGACAGGGGAGCCGGGGAGCTGTTTTTT
NA,TRBV5-6,NA,TRBJ2-7,CASSSKERAFYEQYF,TGTGCCAGCAGCTCCAAGGAGCGGGCATTCTACGAGCAGTACTTC
NA,TRBV6-5,NA,TRBJ1-1,CASNLRDPMNTEAFF,TGTGCCAGCAACCTCCGGGACCCGATGAACACTGAAGCTTTCTTT